The clone carrying this T cell receptor (beta chain) came up a few times. Antigen unknown. This sample was taken from a study of T cells after yellow fever vaccination. Study-wide background: SMART-Seq v4 Ultra Low Input handled preparation of low-cell-number fractions.

The 5'RACE template-switching step produced TCR cDNA and added a universal primer site and UMIs. TCRdb processed the 5' RACE reads anew with MiXCR; each CDR3 protein has one entry. The data contain some 390,000 distinct CDR3 sequences, around 6.4% of them singletons. CDR3 length equals 15 residues. Trimming shortened V by 1 base and J by 0 bases, and 8 bases separated the two germline ends. The germline gives CDR1 LGHNA, CDR2 YSLEER. The study's findings and limits: Although most clonotypes did not, a small share appeared in both CD4 and CD8 compartments. Post-booster repertoires again held most primary-vaccination clones (about 96% CD4, 75% to 90% CD8).

Sequenced here: PBMCs, sampled 5 days after the yellow fever booster vaccination. This TCR was sampled from a man aged 25-40 years who received the YFV17D yellow fever vaccine. V is TRBV4-3 and J is TRBJ2-3; TRBD2 might be the D (6 bases). The CDR3 sequence: CASSQAGTSTDTQYF. CDR3 DNA sequence: TGCGCCAGCAGCCAAGCCGGGACTAGCACAGATACGCAGTATTTT.